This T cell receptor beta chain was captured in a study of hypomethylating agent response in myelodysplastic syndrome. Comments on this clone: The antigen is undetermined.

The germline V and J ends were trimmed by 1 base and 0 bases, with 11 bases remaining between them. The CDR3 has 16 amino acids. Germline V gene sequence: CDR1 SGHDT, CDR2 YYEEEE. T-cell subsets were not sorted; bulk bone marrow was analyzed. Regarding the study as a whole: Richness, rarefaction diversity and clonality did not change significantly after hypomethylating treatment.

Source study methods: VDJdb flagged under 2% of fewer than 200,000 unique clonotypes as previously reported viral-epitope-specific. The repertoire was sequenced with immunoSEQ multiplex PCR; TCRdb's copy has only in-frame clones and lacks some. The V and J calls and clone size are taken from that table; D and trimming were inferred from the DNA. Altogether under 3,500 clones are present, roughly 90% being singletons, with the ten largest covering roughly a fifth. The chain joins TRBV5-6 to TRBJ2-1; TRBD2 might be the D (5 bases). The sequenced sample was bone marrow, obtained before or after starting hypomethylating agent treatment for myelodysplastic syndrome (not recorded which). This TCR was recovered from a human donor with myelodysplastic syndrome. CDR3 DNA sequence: TGTGCCAGCAGCTTGTCGGCGGGCCGCTCCTACAATGAGCAGTTCTTC. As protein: CASSLSAGRSYNEQFF.